The sequence of this T cell receptor (beta chain) was determined in a study of cytotoxic CD8 clonotypes in ibrutinib-treated CLL. The CDR3 is 15 amino acids. CDR1 is SGHTA, CDR2 FQGNSA, per germline. After removal of 6 bases from V and 5 bases from J, the junction contained 10 bases not matched to a gene. This table comes from immunoSEQ multiplex PCR, and its TCRdb copy is limited to in-frame clones, with some not included. The sample records about 130,000 clones, about 85% being singletons. The sequence was obtained from a human donor with chronic lymphocytic leukemia. The chain uses TRBV7-2 and TRBJ2-5; 9 positions agree with TRBD1. Specimen: PBMCs, collected after 24 months of ibrutinib treatment. The CDR3 bases are TGTGCCAGCAGTAAACAGGGGGCGAGCGGTGAGACCCAGTACTTC. Its translation is CASSKQGASGETQYF. The variable domain in full, with the rest retrieved from reference TRBV7-2 and TRBJ2-5, is GAGVSQSPSNKVTEKGKDVELRCDPISGHTALYWYRQSLGQGLEFLIYFQGNSAPDKSGLPSDRFSAERTGGSVSTLTIQRTQQEDSAVYLCASSKQGASGETQYFGPGTRLLVL.